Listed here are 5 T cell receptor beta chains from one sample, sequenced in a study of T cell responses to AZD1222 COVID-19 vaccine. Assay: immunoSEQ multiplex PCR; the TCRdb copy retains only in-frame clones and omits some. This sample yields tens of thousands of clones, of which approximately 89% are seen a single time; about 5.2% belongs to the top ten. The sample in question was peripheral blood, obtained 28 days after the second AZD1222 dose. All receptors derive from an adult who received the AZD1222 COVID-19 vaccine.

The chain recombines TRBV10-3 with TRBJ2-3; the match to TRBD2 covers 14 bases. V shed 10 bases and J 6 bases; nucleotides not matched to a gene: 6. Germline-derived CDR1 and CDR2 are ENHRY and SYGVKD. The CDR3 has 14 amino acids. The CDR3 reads CATKGLAGADTQYF. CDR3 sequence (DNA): TGTGCCACCAAGGGACTAGCGGGAGCGGATACGCAGTATTTT.

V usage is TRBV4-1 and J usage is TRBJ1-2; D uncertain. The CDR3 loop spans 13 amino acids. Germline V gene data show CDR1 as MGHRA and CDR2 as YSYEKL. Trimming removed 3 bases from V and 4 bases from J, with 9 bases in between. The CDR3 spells CASSHGRSYGYTF. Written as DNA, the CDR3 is TGCGCCAGCAGCCATGGACGGAGCTATGGCTACACCTTC.

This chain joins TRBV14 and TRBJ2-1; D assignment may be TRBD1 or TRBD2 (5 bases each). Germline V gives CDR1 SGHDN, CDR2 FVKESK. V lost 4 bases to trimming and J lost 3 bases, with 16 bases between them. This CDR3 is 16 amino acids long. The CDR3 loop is CASSPRSGTNYNEQFF. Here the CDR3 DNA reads TGTGCCAGCAGCCCACGATCGGGGACCAACTACAATGAGCAGTTCTTC.

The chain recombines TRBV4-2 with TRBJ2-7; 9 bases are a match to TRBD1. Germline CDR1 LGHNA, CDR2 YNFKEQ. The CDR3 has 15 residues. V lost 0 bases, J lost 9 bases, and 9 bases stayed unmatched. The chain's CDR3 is CASSQDQGQGDVQYF. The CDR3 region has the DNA TGTGCCAGCAGCCAAGATCAGGGACAGGGAGACGTGCAGTACTTC.

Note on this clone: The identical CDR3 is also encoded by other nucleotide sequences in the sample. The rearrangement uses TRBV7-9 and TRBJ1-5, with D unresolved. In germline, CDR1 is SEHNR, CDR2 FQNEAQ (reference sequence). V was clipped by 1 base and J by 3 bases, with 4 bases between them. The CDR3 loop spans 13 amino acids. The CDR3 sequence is CASSLGLNQPQHF. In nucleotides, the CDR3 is TGTGCCAGCAGCTTAGGCCTCAATCAGCCCCAGCATTTT.